The entry below describes one T cell receptor beta chain. The antigen is undetermined. The record originates from a study of T cell responses to AZD1222 COVID-19 vaccine. Study-level results: No repertoire was sampled before or during the peak T cell response, only after it. Baseline testing showed seropositivity in only a handful of AZD1222 recipients. Clonal diversity was possibly underestimated, and the donors were mostly white British, with more females.

Whether given at about 4 or about 12 weeks, second doses were pooled. Only in-frame clones appear in the TCRdb table, and some are missing; sequencing was by immunoSEQ multiplex PCR. The data hold more than 80,000 clones, with around 87% observed a single time. This CDR3 spans 15 amino acids. Germline-derived CDR1 and CDR2 are SNHLY and FYNNEI. The J segment lost 5 bases and the V segment lost 6 bases, leaving 10 bases of the junction unmatched. This chain connects TRBV2 to TRBJ1-5, with TRBD1 identical over 7 bases. This clonotype was obtained from an adult who received the AZD1222 COVID-19 vaccine. The sequences come from peripheral blood, collected 28 days after the second AZD1222 dose. CDR3: CASREGQSRHQPQHF. CDR3 DNA sequence: TGTGCCAGCAGAGAGGGACAGTCAAGGCATCAGCCCCAGCATTTT. Variable domain in full (rest from reference TRBV2 and TRBJ1-5): EPEVTQTPSHQVTQMGQEVILRCVPISNHLYFYWYRQILGQKVEFLVSFYNNEISEKSEIFDDQFSVERPDGSNFTLKIRSTKLEDSAMYFCASREGQSRHQPQHFGDGTRLSIL.